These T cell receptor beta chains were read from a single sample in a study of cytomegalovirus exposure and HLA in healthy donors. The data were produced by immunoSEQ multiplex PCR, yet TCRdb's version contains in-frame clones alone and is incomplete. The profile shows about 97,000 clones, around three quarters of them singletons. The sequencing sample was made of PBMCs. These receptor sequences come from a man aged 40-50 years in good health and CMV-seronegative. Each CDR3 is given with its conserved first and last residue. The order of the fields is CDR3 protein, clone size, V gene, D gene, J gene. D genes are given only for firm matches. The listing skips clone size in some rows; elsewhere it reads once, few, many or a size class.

CDR3aa: CASSRTSGGRYNEQFF
abundance: -
v_gene: TRBV14
d_gene: TRBD2
j_gene: TRBJ2-1

CDR3aa: CGGGGNTEAFF
abundance: -
v_gene: TRBV29-1
d_gene: -
j_gene: TRBJ1-1

CDR3aa: CASSQDLSGPGEQYF
abundance: few
v_gene: TRBV4-1
d_gene: -
j_gene: TRBJ2-7

CDR3aa: CASSYEALGAQPQHF
abundance: -
v_gene: TRBV6-6
d_gene: -
j_gene: TRBJ1-5

CDR3aa: CASSQQGTGNTGELFF
abundance: -
v_gene: TRBV18
d_gene: TRBD1
j_gene: TRBJ2-2

CDR3aa: CASSIVAGGTGELFF
abundance: -
v_gene: TRBV19
d_gene: TRBD1
j_gene: TRBJ2-2

CDR3aa: CASSQDRRDRNYGYTF
abundance: -
v_gene: TRBV4-1
d_gene: TRBD1
j_gene: TRBJ1-2

CDR3aa: CAISGRESNEQFF
abundance: -
v_gene: TRBV10-3
d_gene: -
j_gene: TRBJ2-1

CDR3aa: CASSRNGGGGNTIYF
abundance: -
v_gene: TRBV11-2
d_gene: -
j_gene: TRBJ1-3

CDR3aa: CSVPRGGAPSYTDTQYF
abundance: few
v_gene: TRBV29-1
d_gene: TRBD2
j_gene: TRBJ2-3

CDR3aa: CASSLPWTSGGGTDTQYF
abundance: -
v_gene: TRBV5-8
d_gene: TRBD2
j_gene: TRBJ2-3